This paragraph reports one T cell receptor beta chain. This entry is derived from a study of shared clonotypes between healthy human individuals. CD8 cells regarded as naive lacked CD45RO, were positively chosen for CCR7, and omitted terminally differentiated effector memory CD45RA+ cells. The ends were cut back, 3 bases at V and 0 bases at J, with 16 bases in the middle. This CDR3 is 17 amino acids long. Germline values: CDR1 MNHNS, CDR2 SASEGT. This table comes from immunoSEQ multiplex PCR, and its TCRdb copy is limited to in-frame clones, with some not included. Of 2 million or so clones detected, approximately 94% appear once; the ten largest clones hold 1% to 1.3%.

This clonotype was obtained from a young man in good health. The rearrangement uses TRBV6-1 and TRBJ2-3; D might be TRBD2 (5 bases). The sample was naive CD8+ T cells sorted from blood. CDR3 nucleotide sequence: TGTGCCAGCAGTGAGGCCGAAATAGCGCCTAGCACAGATACGCAGTATTTT. This sequence encodes CASSEAEIAPSTDTQYF.